This T cell receptor (beta chain) originates from a study of T cell responses to AZD1222 COVID-19 vaccine. As for the study in general: Second-dose intervals near 4 or 12 weeks were combined. The study's findings and limits: Epitopes outside B.1.351 and B.1.1.7 mutated regions reportedly drew nearly half of spike TCRs.

The CDR3 sequence is 12 residues long. Per the germline V gene, CDR1 is SGHNT and CDR2 is YYREEE (reference sequence). Trimming pared 2 bases from V and 4 bases from J, leaving 6 bases between. Measured with immunoSEQ multiplex PCR; TCRdb has only the in-frame clones, and not every one. The table shows 130,000 to 150,000 clones, with 80% to 95% occurring only once. About this clone: What it binds is unknown.

The sequence was collected from an adult in good health. The source was peripheral blood, collected on day 0 of AZD1222 vaccination. V and J are TRBV5-4 and TRBJ2-5; tentative D call: TRBD1 (6 bases). The CDR3 nucleotides read TGTGCCAGCAGCTTCAGGGGAGAGACCCAGTACTTC. Translated, it gives CASSFRGETQYF.